The 10 T cell receptor beta chains below were found in one sample sequenced in a study of cytomegalovirus exposure and HLA in healthy donors (dated by TCRdb to 2015 to 2018). Library prep was done by the immunoSEQ multiplex PCR assay. For the multiplex PCR, a mixture combining 60 forward primers for TCR Vbeta segments and 13 reverse primers for TCR Jbeta segments was used. TCRdb re-hosts the immuneACCESS table, in-frame sequences only. Its copies lack some clones; in the studies checked, an unresolved V gene accounts for under half of them, and the cause for the rest is not known. In all, the sample holds about 190,000 clones, and about 80% of those were seen once. Clones ranked in the top ten supply 2.1% of the sample. The sample consisted of PBMCs. The receptor source for this set is a woman in her late teens or twenties in good health and CMV-seropositive.

This chain uses TRBV27 with TRBJ2-7; a weak D match, TRBD2 (6 bases). The CDR3 loop spans 15 amino acids. Trimming left V 1 base short and J 3 bases short, with 13 bases between. From germline, CDR1 is MNHEY and CDR2 SMNVEV (reference sequence). CDR3 nucleotide sequence: TGTGCCAGCAGTTTATTCGGAGGGAATGGCTACGAGCAGTACTTC. Residues: CASSLFGGNGYEQYF.

There are a few counts of this clone. V is TRBV18 and J is TRBJ1-6; D is possibly TRBD1 (6 bases). The CDR3 is made up of 13 amino acids. Trimming stripped 6 bases from V and 3 bases from J, with 6 bases between. Germline V gene lookup returns CDR1 KGHSH and CDR2 LQKENI. The CDR3 DNA follows: TGTGCCAGCTCGACAGGCTATAATTCACCCCTCCACTTT. The encoded protein is CASSTGYNSPLHF.

The chain carries TRBV7-9 and TRBJ2-5; D gene unclear. The V and J ends lost 5 bases and 0 bases respectively, with 4 bases between them. This CDR3 has 12 amino acids. The germline CDR1 and CDR2 sequences are SEHNR and FQNEAQ (reference sequence). CDR3 in DNA: TGTGCCAGCAGCCAGTACCAAGAGACCCAGTACTTC. This gives the protein CASSQYQETQYF.

The chain uses TRBV29-1 and TRBJ2-5; 10 positions match TRBD1. The germline gives CDR1 SQVTM, CDR2 ANQGSEA. The junction had 11 bases not matched to a gene; V was cut back by 3 bases and J by 4 bases. The CDR3 has 16 amino acids. The CDR3 reads CSVDAIGTGARETQYF. The CDR3 region has the DNA TGCAGCGTTGATGCAATCGGGACAGGGGCCCGAGAGACCCAGTACTTC.

V gene TRBV5-1 combines with J gene TRBJ2-7; D might be TRBD2 (7 bases). CDR3 length: 15 residues. V was pared by 6 bases and J by 2 bases, with 18 bases between. In germline, CDR1 is SGHRS, CDR2 YFSETQ. The CDR3 sequence: CASTTGRGAPYEQYF. In nucleotides, the CDR3 is TGCGCCAGCACCACCGGCCGGGGGGCCCCCTACGAGCAGTACTTC.

The rearrangement uses TRBV30 and TRBJ1-2, with 7 bases that match TRBD1. This CDR3 has 15 amino acids. Germline V gene sequence: CDR1 GTSNPN, CDR2 SVGIG (reference sequence). The trim removed 5 bases at V and 2 bases at J, leaving 11 bases unmatched. In nucleotides, the CDR3 is TGTGCCTGGGGGCGGGCAGGGGGTGTAAACTATGGCTACACCTTC. This codes for CAWGRAGGVNYGYTF.

The rearrangement uses TRBV6-5 and TRBJ2-3, with D tentatively TRBD1 (5 bases). Germline V gene sequence: CDR1 MNHEY, CDR2 SVGAGI. CDR3 length equals 15 residues. Deletions cut 6 bases from V and 3 bases from J, with 16 bases between. The CDR3 spells CASRPQGVSTDTQYF. The CDR3 DNA reads TGTGCCAGCAGACCCCAGGGCGTGTCTACAGATACGCAGTATTTT.

The V call is TRBV2, the J call TRBJ2-5; D might be TRBD1 (5 bases). In germline, CDR1 is SNHLY, CDR2 FYNNEI. The V gene lost 4 bases and the J gene lost 7 bases, with 13 bases spanning the gap. The CDR3 has 13 amino acids. Here the CDR3 reads CASSAGNQGTQYF. In nucleotides, the CDR3 is TGTGCCAGCAGTGCGGGCAACCAGGGGACCCAGTACTTC.

Only a few counts were recorded for this clone. V usage is TRBV2 and J usage is TRBJ2-7; maybe TRBD1 (6 bases). The CDR3 has 16 amino acids. The V end was cut by 6 bases, the J end by 0 bases, with 18 bases between. Germline CDR1 SNHLY, CDR2 FYNNEI. In DNA form, the CDR3 reads TGTGCCAGCAGCGACCCGACAGGTCTTAGCTCCTACGAGCAGTACTTC. Its protein product is CASSDPTGLSSYEQYF.

Comments on this clone: Sequence at one end of the junction differs from germline and may be a read error. The chain combines TRBV7-9 with TRBJ1-1; 7 bases are shared with TRBD1. CDR1 is SEHNR and CDR2 is FQNEAQ in the germline V gene (reference sequence). There are 15 residues in the CDR3. The CDR3 region has the DNA TGTTCCAGCAGCCTTACAGGGGCCGCCTACACTGAAGCTTTCTTT. It specifies CSSSLTGAAYTEAFF.